Below are 10 T cell receptor beta chains sequenced from a single sample in a study of blood T cell repertoires in COVID-19. Libraries were prepared by immunoSEQ multiplex PCR; TCRdb keeps only in-frame clonotypes and omits some of them. The sample includes about 170,000 clones, around 90% of them seen just once. Sequencing was done on a sample of peripheral blood. The origin of the receptors is a man aged 55-75 years with COVID-19, enrolled during active disease.

J is TRBJ1-5 and V is TRBV2; 10 nucleotides agree with TRBD1. V shed 6 bases, J shed 6 bases, and the junction held 8 bases outside the gene matches. The CDR3 totals 15 residues. From germline, CDR1 is SNHLY and CDR2 FYNNEI. The CDR3 coding sequence is TGTGCCAGCAGGAGGGAGACAGGGGGCAGTCAGCCCCAGCATTTT. Translation gives CASRRETGGSQPQHF.

The chain combines TRBV7-2 with TRBJ1-1, with D possibly matching TRBD1 (6 bases). V was clipped by 1 base and J by 2 bases, with 14 bases between them. The CDR3 length is 16 residues. Germline CDR1 and CDR2: SGHTA and FQGNSA. The CDR3 spells CASSLGLGHLNTEAFF. CDR3 nucleotides: TGTGCCAGCAGCTTAGGTCTGGGACACTTAAACACTGAAGCTTTCTTT.

The chain links TRBV7-2 to TRBJ2-5; 11 bases fit TRBD2. Germline CDR1 SGHTA, CDR2 FQGNSA. CDR3 length: 17 residues. V gave up 5 bases and J gave up 5 bases; unmatched junction bases: 13. This CDR3 is CASSPGMVAGGRETQYF. CDR3 in DNA: TGTGCCAGCAGCCCAGGCATGGTAGCGGGGGGGCGGGAGACCCAGTACTTC.

This clone was recorded only once. The chain carries TRBV5-6 and TRBJ1-6; the match to TRBD1 covers 7 bases. V was pared by 0 bases and J by 7 bases, with 10 bases of the junction left unmatched. The CDR3 is 17 residues long. The germline V gene has CDR1 SGHDT and CDR2 YYEEEE. CDR3 sequence: CASSLADRALGNSPLHF. The CDR3 bases are TGTGCCAGCAGCTTGGCTGACAGGGCACTTGGGAATTCACCCCTCCACTTT.

This chain uses TRBV28 with TRBJ1-1; tentative D call: TRBD1 (6 bases). Germline CDR1 and CDR2: MDHEN and SYDVKM. This CDR3 spans 18 amino acids. The V end lost 5 bases, the J end lost 2 bases, and 24 bases lay between the germline ends. CDR3 DNA sequence: TGTGCCAGCAGTCCTACAGGGAGTATTATCGCCGATAACACTGAAGCTTTCTTT. Protein sequence: CASSPTGSIIADNTEAFF. Filled out from reference TRBV28 and TRBJ1-1, the complete variable domain reads DVKVTQSSRYLVKRTGEKVFLECVQDMDHENMFWYRQDPGLGLRLIYFSYDVKMKEKGDIPEGYSVSREKKERFSLILESASTNQTSMYLCASSPTGSIIADNTEAFFGQGTRLTVV.

The chain employs TRBV24-1 and TRBJ2-5; tentatively, D is TRBD2 (5 bases). This CDR3 region has 14 residues. With 1 base removed from V and 2 bases from J, the gap between germline ends came to 7 bases. Germline V gene sequence: CDR1 KGHDR, CDR2 SFDVKD. CDR3 residues: CATSDFPGQETQYF. CDR3 nucleotide sequence: TGTGCCACCAGTGATTTTCCGGGACAAGAGACCCAGTACTTC.

This chain links TRBV3-1 (or the pseudogene TRBV3-2) with TRBJ1-5; the D is unclear. The CDR3 spans 14 residues. V lost 2 bases to trimming and J lost 3 bases, with 8 bases between them. The V gene's germline CDR1 is LGHDT and CDR2 YNNKEL (reference sequence). CDR3 nucleotide sequence: TGTGCCAGCAGCCAAACGGGTCCCAATCAGCCCCAGCATTTT. Amino acid sequence: CASSQTGPNQPQHF.

This clone was observed a single time. J is TRBJ2-5 and V is TRBV24-1, with 14 bases lining up with TRBD2. The CDR3 extends over 18 amino acids. The germline V gene encodes CDR1 KGHDR and CDR2 SFDVKD. The junction had 8 bases not matched to a gene; V was cut back by 6 bases and J by 0 bases. The CDR3 protein is CATSLGTSGRRYQETQYF. The CDR3 DNA reads TGTGCCACCAGTCTTGGGACTAGCGGGAGACGGTACCAAGAGACCCAGTACTTC.

In this sample, this clone turned up once. The CDR3 region is CATLERGHNEQFF. Written as DNA, the CDR3 is TGTGCCACCCTCGAGCGGGGCCACAATGAGCAGTTCTTC. V usage is TRBV15 and J usage is TRBJ2-1; 7 positions match TRBD2. Trimming cost V 8 bases and J 5 bases; bases outside gene matches: 6. CDR3 length: 13 residues. CDR1 LNHNV and CDR2 YYDKDF come from the germline V gene (reference sequence).

V gene TRBV5-4 combines with J gene TRBJ2-3; D perhaps matches TRBD1 (5 bases). The CDR3 contains 15 residues. V was cut by 4 bases and J by 5 bases, with 17 bases left in between. Germline V gives CDR1 SGHNT, CDR2 YYREEE (reference sequence). CDR3 in DNA: TGTGCCAGCAGCGGGATGGGGCTCGAGGAAGATACGCAGTATTTT. Translation: CASSGMGLEEDTQYF.